A single sample is the source of the 22 T cell receptor beta chains below, sequenced in a study of liver allograft versus peripheral blood T cells. Background on the study: Recipients' peripheral blood T cell receptor repertoires were compared with those in transplanted livers.

TCRdb re-derived calls from the reads in MiXCR, one entry per CDR3 protein. The sample includes about 2,100 distinct CDR3 sequences, more than 14% seen only once; the top ten take 9% to 9.5%. These TCRs come from a human patient who had a liver transplant. Some T cells may originate from the graft donor.

This clonotype has a count of ten or more. This chain links TRBV5-6 with TRBJ2-3; D call uncertain. The V end was cut by 3 bases, the J end by 0 bases, with 8 bases between. The CDR3 contains 14 residues. Per germline, CDR1 SGHDT and CDR2 YYEEEE. The CDR3 reads CASSSKTSTDTQYF. The CDR3 DNA follows: TGTGCCAGCAGCTCGAAGACTAGCACAGATACGCAGTATTTT. The full variable domain, with the rest looked up from reference TRBV5-6 and TRBJ2-3, is DAGVTQSPTHLIKTRGQQVTLRCSPKSGHDTVSWYQQALGQGPQFIFQYYEEEERQRGNFPDRFSGHQFPNYSSELNVNALLLGDSALYLCASSSKTSTDTQYFGPGTRLTVL.

Details on this clonotype: This is likely an artifact of a read error, given a far larger clone one base away. J is TRBJ1-2 and V is TRBV7-9, with a possible D match to TRBD1 (6 bases). CDR3 length: 14 residues. Looked up from germline, CDR1 is SEHNR and CDR2 is FQNEAQ (reference sequence). The CDR3 loop reads CATSRDPGAFGYTF. The CDR3, as DNA: TGTGCCACCAGCAGAGATCCAGGGGCCTTTGGCTACACCTTC.

V and J are TRBV7-9 and TRBJ1-6; D may be TRBD1 (5 bases). The CDR3 is 14 residues long. V was pared by 3 bases and J by 7 bases, with 10 bases between. Germline V gene sequence: CDR1 SEHNR, CDR2 FQNEAQ (reference sequence). For the CDR3, the DNA is TGTGCCAGCAGCTTCACCAGGGAAAATTCACCCCTCCACTTT. Translating it yields CASSFTRENSPLHF.

In its sample, this clonotype ranks as medium-sized. This rearrangement joins TRBV12-5 to TRBJ1-1; D is undetermined. The CDR3 contains 13 residues. The V gene's germline CDR1 is LGHNT and CDR2 FRNRAP. V was pared by 6 bases and J by 7 bases, with 15 bases between. CDR3 coding DNA: TGTGCTAGTGGATGGTCTCCGGGGTATGAAGCTTTCTTT. It yields the protein CASGWSPGYEAFF.

To note about this clonotype: This likely stems from a read error, as it lies one base from a far larger clone. V usage is TRBV20-1 and J usage is TRBJ2-7; the D call may be TRBD1 or TRBD2 (6 bases each). From germline, CDR1 is DFQATT and CDR2 SNEGSKA (reference sequence). Trimming shortened V by 5 bases and J by 7 bases, and 21 bases separated the two germline ends. The CDR3 spans 14 residues. CDR3 nucleotides: TGCAGTGCTGACGGAGGGGGGAGCTACAATGAGCAGTACTTC. Translation gives CSADGGGSYNEQYF.

As regards this clonotype: A far larger clone is off by one base, so a read error is likely. The rearrangement links TRBV6-1 to TRBJ1-5; D uncertain. CDR3 size: 17 residues. The V gene's germline CDR1 is MNHNS and CDR2 SASEGT. DNA for the CDR3: TGTACCATCAGTGAGGGCAGGCCAGGCGATGGCAATCAGCCCCAGCATTTT. Protein product: CTISEGRPGDGNQPQHF.

In its sample, this clonotype ranks as medium-sized. The genes are TRBV27 and TRBJ2-3, with TRBD2 matching over 12 bases. The trim removed 5 bases at V and 8 bases at J, leaving 8 bases unmatched. Germline V gives CDR1 MNHEY, CDR2 SMNVEV (reference sequence). The CDR3 extends over 15 amino acids. CDR3 sequence: CASSVGLAGLGTQYF. The CDR3 nucleotides are TGTGCCAGCAGTGTCGGACTAGCGGGGTTGGGTACGCAGTATTTT.

By sample fraction, this clonotype is medium-sized. V is TRBV6-5 and J is TRBJ2-5; D is unresolved. Germline loops: CDR1 MNHEY, CDR2 SVGAGI. The CDR3 runs 15 residues. The ends were cut back, 0 bases at V and 5 bases at J, with 13 bases in the middle. The CDR3 protein is CASSYSTGLAETQYF. The CDR3 DNA reads as TGTGCCAGCAGTTACTCGACGGGTTTGGCGGAGACCCAGTACTTC.

The chain uses TRBV7-9 and TRBJ2-2; D possibly uses TRBD1 or TRBD2 (5 bases each). The length of the CDR3 is 13 residues. Trimming took 5 bases from V and 4 from J, leaving 8 bases between them. Germline V lookup: CDR1 SEHNR, CDR2 FQNEAQ (reference sequence). CDR3 DNA: TGTGCCAGCAGCCAGAGGGGCACCGGGGAGCTGTTTTTT. Its translation is CASSQRGTGELFF. The entire variable domain, with the rest obtained from reference TRBV7-9 and TRBJ2-2, is as follows: DTGVSQNPRHKITKRGQNVTFRCDPISEHNRLYWYRQTLGQGPEFLTYFQNEAQLEKSRLLSDRFSAERPKGSFSTLEIQRTEQGDSAMYLCASSQRGTGELFFGEGSRLTVL.

This clonotype ranks as large (0.1 to 1%). The genes are TRBV6-5 and TRBJ1-4, with a weak D call TRBD1 (5 bases). Germline loops: CDR1 MNHEY, CDR2 SVGAGI. The V end was cut by 8 bases, the J end by 2 bases, with 15 bases between. This CDR3 region has 15 residues. The CDR3 bases are TGTGCCAGCTCCCGTGGGACGGCCACTAATGAAAAACTGTTTTTT. Translated: CASSRGTATNEKLFF.

This clonotype ranks as medium-sized. V is TRBV12-3 or TRBV12-4 and J is TRBJ1-1, with D possibly matching TRBD1 (6 bases). The length of the CDR3 is 16 residues. Between the trimmed V and J ends, which lost 4 bases and 5 bases, there was a span of 20 bases. The CDR3 sequence is CASSSPARGAVTEAFF. CDR3 DNA: TGTGCCAGCAGTTCCCCGGCCCGGGGGGCCGTGACTGAAGCTTTCTTT.

This clonotype was seen repeatedly, ten times or more. This sequence joins TRBV3-1 and TRBJ2-7, with D unclear. The germline V and J ends were trimmed by 3 bases and 8 bases, with 14 bases remaining between them. The CDR3 covers 13 residues. Germline V lookup: CDR1 LGHDT, CDR2 YNNKEL (reference sequence). The CDR3 region is CASSQDSLRKQYF. In DNA form, the CDR3 reads TGTGCCAGCAGCCAGGATTCCCTACGAAAGCAGTACTTC.

This clonotype ranks as medium-sized. V gene TRBV12-3 or TRBV12-4 combines with J gene TRBJ1-1; D ambiguous. Trimming removed 8 bases at V and 2 bases at J, with 12 bases between. This CDR3 is 13 amino acids long. The CDR3 reads CASRARPNTEAFF. DNA for the CDR3: TGTGCCAGCCGAGCCCGCCCAAACACTGAAGCTTTCTTT.

In its sample, this clonotype ranks as medium-sized. This chain connects TRBV5-4 to TRBJ1-2; possible D gene TRBD1, 6 bases. The CDR3 covers 15 residues. Germline V gene data show CDR1 as SGHNT and CDR2 as YYREEE (reference sequence). V was clipped by 0 bases and J by 7 bases, with 16 bases between them. Written as DNA, the CDR3 is TGTGCCAGCAGCTTGGTGGGGGCACAAGGTTCTGGCTACACCTTC. Amino acid sequence: CASSLVGAQGSGYTF.

In this sample, this clonotype is medium-sized. The chain combines TRBV27 with TRBJ1-1, with D unresolved. Looked up from germline, CDR1 is MNHEY and CDR2 is SMNVEV (reference sequence). V lost 5 bases, J lost 4 bases, and 11 bases lay in between. CDR3 size: 13 residues. The CDR3, as DNA: TGTGCCAGCAGTCCTACGTGGGTCACTGAAGCTTTCTTT. Translating it yields CASSPTWVTEAFF.

By share of the sample, this clonotype is large. The chain has TRBV18 and TRBJ1-1; no clear D gene. V lost 3 bases and J 11 bases, leaving 13 bases between the germline ends. Per germline, CDR1 KGHSH and CDR2 LQKENI. The CDR3 length is 12 residues. The CDR3 protein is CASSPPDGKAFF. CDR3 DNA: TGTGCCAGCTCACCTCCAGATGGGAAGGCTTTCTTT.

In this sample, this clonotype is medium-sized. The chain employs TRBV20-1 and TRBJ1-5; TRBD1 might be the D (6 bases). V was clipped by 0 bases and J by 3 bases, with 21 bases between them. From germline, CDR1 is DFQATT and CDR2 SNEGSKA (reference sequence). The CDR3 is 18 amino acids. The CDR3 DNA is TGCAGTGCTAGAGAGGGGGGCAGGGGACCCTCCTACAATCAGCCCCAGCATTTT. Translating it yields CSAREGGRGPSYNQPQHF.

By share of the sample, this clonotype is large. The chain couples TRBV6-2 or TRBV6-3 to TRBJ1-5; no reliable D call. This CDR3 is 15 amino acids long. Trimming took 5 bases from V and 0 from J, leaving 11 bases between them. From germline, CDR1 is MNHEY and CDR2 SVGEGT. CDR3 sequence (DNA): TGTGCCAGCAGTCCCCTCCGAGATAGCAATCAGCCCCAGCATTTT. This codes for CASSPLRDSNQPQHF.

Within the sample, this clonotype is medium-sized. This chain uses TRBV9 with TRBJ1-1; 7 bases agree with TRBD1. V was pared by 3 bases and J by 4 bases, with 6 bases of the junction left unmatched. Looked up from germline, CDR1 is SGDLS and CDR2 is YYNGEE. The CDR3 contains 14 residues. This CDR3 is CASSAADRATEAFF. CDR3 DNA sequence: TGTGCCAGCAGCGCCGCCGACAGGGCCACTGAAGCTTTCTTT.

About this clonotype: This is likely an artifact of a read error, given a far larger clone one base away. V usage is TRBV6-6 and J usage is TRBJ1-2; 8 bases are a match to TRBD1. The CDR3 sequence is 14 residues long. Germline CDR1 MNHNY, CDR2 SVGAGI (reference sequence). This CDR3 reads CVSSTRDRLYGYTF. The DNA for the CDR3 is TGTGTCAGCAGTACCCGGGACAGGCTCTATGGCTACACCTTC.

This chain links TRBV7-3 with TRBJ1-2; TRBD1 agrees at 11 bases. The CDR3 is made up of 15 amino acids. V trimming: 4 bases; J trimming: 4 bases; junction bases outside the gene matches: 5. CDR1 is SGHTA and CDR2 is FQGTGA in the germline V gene. CDR3 sequence: CASSSGQGASYGYTF. In nucleotides, the CDR3 is TGTGCCAGCAGCTCAGGACAGGGGGCGAGCTATGGCTACACCTTC.

Sample share makes this clonotype medium-sized. V gene TRBV3-1 combines with J gene TRBJ1-3; D is perhaps TRBD1 (5 bases). V dropped 3 bases and J dropped 10 bases, with 13 bases sitting between them. Germline-derived CDR1 and CDR2 are LGHDT and YNNKEL (reference sequence). The CDR3 has 13 amino acids. CDR3 DNA sequence: TGTGCCAGCAGCCAGGACAAGTCAAAGACCATATATTTT. Its protein is CASSQDKSKTIYF.